This passage covers 2 T cell receptor beta chains from one sample sequenced in a study of blood T cell repertoires in COVID-19. The assay was immunoSEQ multiplex PCR, and TCRdb's table has in-frame clones only and misses some. The table has 85,000 to 130,000 clones, 85% to 90% seen once. The sequenced sample consisted of peripheral blood. Source of these receptors: a human donor in a cohort sampled during active COVID-19.

This chain joins TRBV30 and TRBJ2-7; D remains ambiguous. Germline CDR1 and CDR2: GTSNPN and SVGIG (reference sequence). Between the trimmed V and J ends, which lost 0 bases and 3 bases, there was a span of 9 bases. This CDR3 comprises 13 residues. CDR3 sequence (DNA): TGTGCCTGGAGTGTTGGCCTCAACTACGAGCAGTACTTC. This sequence encodes CAWSVGLNYEQYF.

V gene TRBV4-2 combines with J gene TRBJ2-2; 9 nucleotides match TRBD2. The J segment lost 7 bases and the V segment lost 1 base, leaving 7 bases of the junction unmatched. CDR1 LGHNA and CDR2 YNFKEQ come from the germline V gene. The CDR3 runs to 16 residues. For the CDR3, the DNA is TGTGCCAGCAGCCAAGTTGCGGGGGGGCGAGGCGGGGAGCTGTTTTTT. It codes for CASSQVAGGRGGELFF.